The sequence of this T cell receptor beta chain was determined in a study of human T cells and chemical hapten exposure. Study-level information: Each patch test put 0.01% DPC on the upper back, and results were read at 6 days.

The time point was: patch test 2, 6 weeks after DPC sensitization. This sample's treatment: therapeutic diphenylcyclopropenone sensitization with weekly scalp DPC. Germline V gives CDR1 DFQATT, CDR2 SNEGSKA (reference sequence). The CDR3 totals 14 residues. With 3 bases clipped from V and 4 bases from J, the junction kept 5 bases outside the gene matches. TCRdb redid the calling of the RACE reads with MiXCR, one entry per CDR3 protein. The table records some 84,000 distinct CDR3 sequences, roughly 10% of them present only once. The sequences come from whole blood, collected in connection with sensitization to the hapten diphenylcyclopropenone (DPC). This chain links TRBV20-1 with TRBJ2-3, with TRBD2 matching over 9 bases. The source of this sequence is a woman between 50 and 59 years old with alopecia areata. Some clones in this sample may be carry-over from other donors' samples. CDR3 in amino acids: CSARGSGRPDTQYF. In DNA, the CDR3 is TGCAGTGCTAGGGGTAGCGGGAGACCAGATACGCAGTATTTT.